This passage covers 2 T cell receptor beta chains from one sample sequenced in a study of cytomegalovirus exposure and HLA in healthy donors. The PCR made use of 60 Vbeta and 13 Jbeta primers. Repertoires were generated with immunoSEQ multiplex PCR, while TCRdb's copy carries only in-frame clones and drops some. Here the sample spans roughly 140,000 clones, approximately 78% being singletons. Sequencing was carried out using PBMCs. Receptor source: a woman between 40 and 55 years old in good health and CMV-seropositive.

This rearrangement joins TRBV5-4 to TRBJ2-5; D unclear. Trimming left V 2 bases short and J 5 bases short, with 10 bases between. From germline, CDR1 is SGHNT and CDR2 YYREEE (reference sequence). The CDR3 extends over 13 amino acids. CDR3 nucleotide sequence: TGTGCCAGCAGCTTATTCCCCGCGGAGACCCAGTACTTC. As protein: CASSLFPAETQYF. Using reference TRBV5-4 and TRBJ2-5 for the parts outside the CDR3, the full variable domain is ETGVTQSPTHLIKTRGQQVTLRCSSQSGHNTVSWYQQALGQGPQFIFQYYREEENGRGNFPPRFSGLQFPNYSSELNVNALELDDSALYLCASSLFPAETQYFGPGTRLLVL.

The chain has TRBV28 and TRBJ2-5; 10 bases line up with TRBD1. CDR3 length equals 18 residues. V was clipped by 7 bases and J by 4 bases; unmatched bases: 18. Germline CDR1 is MDHEN and CDR2 is SYDVKM. CDR3 loop: CASINPPGTGAFGETQYF. In DNA form, the CDR3 reads TGTGCCAGCATTAACCCCCCCGGGACAGGGGCGTTTGGAGAGACCCAGTACTTC.